The entry below describes one T cell receptor beta chain. The antigen is undetermined. This CDR3 comprises 14 residues. Trimming cost V 0 bases and J 6 bases; bases outside gene matches: 3. CDR1 SGDLS and CDR2 YYNGEE come from the germline V gene. This entry is derived from a study of cytomegalovirus exposure and HLA in healthy donors. Whole-study context: As an earlier analysis found, 180 million or so T cells yielded around 110 million unique TCR beta sequences.

Study-level findings and limits: About 87% or about 30% of the time was how often most TCR beta V segments were productive, according to an earlier analysis.

The PCR ran on 60 Vbeta and 13 Jbeta primers. The repertoire was sequenced with immunoSEQ multiplex PCR; TCRdb's copy has only in-frame clones and lacks some. The sample yields over 85,000 clones, more than 75% seen once. Sequencing was done on a sample of PBMCs. This chain uses TRBV9 with TRBJ2-1, with 7 positions matching TRBD2. The receptor comes from a man in his forties in good health and CMV-seronegative. The CDR3 loop is CASSVGLAVNEQFF. The CDR3 DNA sequence: TGTGCCAGCAGCGTAGGCCTAGCGGTCAATGAGCAGTTCTTC.